The present T cell receptor beta chain was sequenced within a study of blood T cell repertoires in COVID-19. Study as a whole: The study drew acute and convalescent COVID-19 samples from the United States, Italy and Spain. The analysed material was cDNA or gDNA that came from T cells, B-cell-depleted T cells, or PBMCs.

The CDR3 is 15 amino acids. The germline CDR1 and CDR2 sequences are SNHLY and FYNNEI. J lost 4 bases, V lost 7 bases, and 8 bases had no gene match. Libraries were prepared by immunoSEQ multiplex PCR; TCRdb keeps only in-frame clonotypes and omits some of them. The sample includes some 340,000 clones, roughly 90% of them seen just once. The V gene is TRBV2, the J gene TRBJ2-2, with 8 bases that match TRBD2. Material for sequencing was PBMCs or T cells enriched from blood (not recorded which). This sequence originates from a woman aged 25 to 39 who had been exposed to COVID-19. CDR3 sequence reads: CASKEAGGLTGELFF. The CDR3 nucleotides read TGTGCCAGCAAGGAGGCGGGGGGCCTCACCGGGGAGCTGTTTTTT.